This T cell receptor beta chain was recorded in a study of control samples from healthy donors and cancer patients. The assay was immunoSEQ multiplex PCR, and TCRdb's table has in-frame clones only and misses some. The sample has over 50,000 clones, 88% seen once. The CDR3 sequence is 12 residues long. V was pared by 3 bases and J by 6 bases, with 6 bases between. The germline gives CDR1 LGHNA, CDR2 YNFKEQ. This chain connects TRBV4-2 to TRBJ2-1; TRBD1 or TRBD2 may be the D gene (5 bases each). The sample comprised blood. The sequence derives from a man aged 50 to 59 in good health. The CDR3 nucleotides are TGTGCCAGCAGCCAGGGGACCAATGAGCAGTTCTTC. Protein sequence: CASSQGTNEQFF.